This T cell receptor beta chain is from a study of T cells in Graves' hyperthyroidism and ophthalmopathy. Study-wide points: For ophthalmopathy, model prediction preceded onset by a median roughly 5.9 months. Among clonotypes expanded in thyroid above 0.001, most were also found in blood.

RNA transcripts gave rise to amplified TCR beta CDR3 regions. When the TCR CDR3 underwent first-round RT-PCR, the HTBI primer set was used. One entry per CDR3 protein results from TCRdb running MiXCR on the multiplex PCR reads. The sample holds some 530,000 distinct CDR3 sequences, 20% to 25% seen once. Clinical Activity Scores of at least 3, NOSPECS grades of at least 4 and durations under 3 months characterized ophthalmopathy patients. Used for diagnoses were clinical symptoms, serum thyroxine and TRAb, thyroid ultrasound and orbital computed tomography. This clonotype was detected only a few times. The antigen is not known. The sequenced material came from blood. The clonotype originates from a woman in her 70s with Graves' ophthalmopathy.

DNA for the CDR3: TGCGCCAGCAGTGACCCGACAGCCTCCTACGAGCAGTACTTC. This sequence encodes CASSDPTASYEQYF. The chain has TRBV10-1 and TRBJ2-7; weak D call: TRBD1 (5 bases). V was cut by 3 bases and J by 0 bases, with 9 bases left in between. This CDR3 contains 14 residues. The germline V gene encodes CDR1 WNHNN and CDR2 SYGVQD (reference sequence).